The clone carrying this T cell receptor (beta chain) was seen ten or more times. The target antigen is unknown. This specimen belongs to a study of CD8 T cells in ankylosing spondylitis. General study findings and limits: There was a TCR beta motif, made of several highly homologous variants, that appeared characteristic of ankylosing spondylitis blood.

Via MiXCR, TCRdb re-called the 5' RACE reads, giving one row per CDR3 protein. The sample contains about 330,000 distinct CDR3 sequences, 6.5% to 10% of which appear only once. V lost 5 bases, J lost 8 bases, and 16 bases lay in between. CDR3 length: 14 residues. Germline V CDR1 and CDR2: LGHNT, FRNRAP. Sequencing used blood, either unsorted or a sorted T cell fraction (not recorded which). The TCR was taken from a male donor with ankylosing spondylitis. The chain couples TRBV12-5 to TRBJ2-1; D is ambiguous. The DNA for the CDR3 is TGTGCTAGTGGTCTGCAATCTTCCGCGGATGAGCAGTTCTTC. This sequence encodes CASGLQSSADEQFF.